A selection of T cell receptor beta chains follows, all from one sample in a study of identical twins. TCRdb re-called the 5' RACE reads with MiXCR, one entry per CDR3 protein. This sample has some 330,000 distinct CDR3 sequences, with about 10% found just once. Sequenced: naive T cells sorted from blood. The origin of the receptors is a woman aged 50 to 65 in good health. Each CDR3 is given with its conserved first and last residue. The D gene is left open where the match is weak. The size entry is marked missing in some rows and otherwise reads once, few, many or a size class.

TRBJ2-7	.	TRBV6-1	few	CASSELVSYEQYF	TGTGCCAGCAGTGAATTAGTGAGCTACGAGCAGTACTTC
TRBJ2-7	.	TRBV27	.	CASSSPWTGPARGGPYEQYF	TGTGCCAGCAGTTCCCCATGGACAGGGCCTGCCCGGGGGGGACCCTACGAGCAGTACTTC
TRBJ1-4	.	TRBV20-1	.	CSARGGLNEKLFF	TGCAGTGCTCGGGGAGGGCTTAATGAAAAACTGTTTTTT
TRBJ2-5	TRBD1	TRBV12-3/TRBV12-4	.	CASRTGPETQYF	TGTGCCAGCAGGACAGGGCCCGAGACCCAGTACTTC
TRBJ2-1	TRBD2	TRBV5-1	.	CASSKELAGHNEQFF	TGCGCCAGCAGTAAGGAACTAGCGGGCCATAATGAGCAGTTCTTC
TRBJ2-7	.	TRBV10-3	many	CAISDDDGPDNEQYF	TGTGCCATCAGTGACGACGATGGCCCCGACAACGAGCAGTACTTC
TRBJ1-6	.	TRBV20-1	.	CSARGPEGTNSPLHF	TGCAGTGCTAGAGGGCCTGAGGGGACCAATTCACCCCTCCACTTT
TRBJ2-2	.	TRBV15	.	CATNPRFGTGELFF	TGTGCCACCAATCCTAGGTTCGGCACCGGGGAGCTGTTTTTT
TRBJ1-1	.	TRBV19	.	CASSIGTVSEAFF	TGTGCCAGTAGTATAGGTACAGTGTCTGAAGCTTTCTTT
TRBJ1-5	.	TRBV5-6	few	CASSLVTAEGNQPQHF	TGTGCCAGCAGCTTGGTGACGGCTGAAGGAAATCAGCCCCAGCATTTT
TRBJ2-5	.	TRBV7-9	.	CASSITDNAYEETQYF	TGTGCCAGCAGCATTACGGACAACGCATACGAAGAGACCCAGTACTTC
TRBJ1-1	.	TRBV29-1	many	CSAQQANTEAFF	TGCAGCGCACAACAAGCGAACACTGAAGCTTTCTTT
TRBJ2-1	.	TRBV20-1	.	CSARVKRNEQFF	TGCAGTGCTAGAGTTAAGAGGAATGAGCAGTTCTTC
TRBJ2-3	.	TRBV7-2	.	CASSPEPTDTQYF	TGTGCCAGCAGCCCCGAACCCACGGATACGCAGTATTTT
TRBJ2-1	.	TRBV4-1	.	CASSQETGNYNEQFF	TGCGCCAGCAGCCAAGAAACAGGGAACTACAATGAGCAGTTCTTC
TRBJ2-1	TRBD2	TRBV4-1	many	CASSQDPGTRRYNEQFF	TGCGCCAGCAGCCAAGATCCCGGGACTAGGCGATACAATGAGCAGTTCTTC
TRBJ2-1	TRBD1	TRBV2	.	CASSPRDRVSYNEQFF	TGTGCCAGCAGTCCCCGGGACAGGGTCTCCTACAATGAGCAGTTCTTC
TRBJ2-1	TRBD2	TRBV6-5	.	CASIQTSGSYNEQFF	TGTGCCAGCATTCAGACTAGCGGGAGTTACAATGAGCAGTTCTTC
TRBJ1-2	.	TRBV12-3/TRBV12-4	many	CASAPVLEGGYTF	TGTGCCAGCGCCCCCGTCCTGGAGGGGGGCTACACCTTC
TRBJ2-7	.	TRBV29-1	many	CSVRVSSYEQYF	TGCAGCGTCAGGGTTAGCTCCTACGAGCAGTACTTC
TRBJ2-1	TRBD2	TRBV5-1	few	CASSPQGLAGRSYNEQFF	TGCGCCAGCAGCCCCCAGGGACTAGCGGGACGATCCTACAATGAGCAGTTCTTC
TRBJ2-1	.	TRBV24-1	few	CATKGNEQFF	TGTGCCACCAAGGGAAATGAGCAGTTCTTC
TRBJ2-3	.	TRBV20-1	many	CSAMAQITTDTQYF	TGCAGTGCTATGGCGCAGATAACAACAGATACGCAGTATTTT
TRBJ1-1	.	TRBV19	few	CASRSTGVTTRGTEAFF	TGTGCCAGTCGGTCCACCGGGGTGACAACCCGGGGCACTGAAGCTTTCTTT
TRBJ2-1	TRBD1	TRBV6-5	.	CASEGSGQGLFF	TGTGCCAGCGAAGGGAGTGGACAGGGGTTGTTCTTC
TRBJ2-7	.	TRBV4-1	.	CASSQDLVGSGPKYF	TGCGCCAGCAGCCAAGATCTAGTAGGTTCGGGTCCAAAGTACTTC
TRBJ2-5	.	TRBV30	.	CAWSVPPVAETQYF	TGTGCCTGGAGTGTACCCCCCGTGGCGGAGACCCAGTACTTC
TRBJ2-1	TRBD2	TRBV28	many	CASSLGTSGSYNEQFF	TGTGCCAGCAGTTTAGGGACTAGCGGTTCCTACAATGAGCAGTTCTTC
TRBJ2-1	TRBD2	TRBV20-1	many	CSARPSGRASEQFF	TGCAGTGCTAGACCGAGCGGGAGGGCCAGTGAGCAGTTCTTC
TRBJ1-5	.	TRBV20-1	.	CSARDFGRWDQPQHF	TGCAGTGCTAGGGATTTTGGACGGTGGGATCAGCCCCAGCATTTT
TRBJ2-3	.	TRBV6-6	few	CASSYRRGAGRTDTQYF	TGTGCCAGCAGTTACCGGCGAGGGGCTGGACGCACAGATACGCAGTATTTT
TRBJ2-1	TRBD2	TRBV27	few	CASSFDSGTTNNEQFF	TGTGCCAGCAGTTTCGATTCCGGGACTACCAACAATGAGCAGTTCTTC
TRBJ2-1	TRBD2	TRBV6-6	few	CASSQLAAGTGEQFF	TGTGCCAGCAGCCAACTAGCGGCCGGGACTGGGGAGCAGTTCTTC
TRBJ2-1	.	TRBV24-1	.	CATSDLDSAGIGEQFF	TGTGCCACCAGTGATTTGGATTCAGCGGGTATAGGTGAGCAGTTCTTC
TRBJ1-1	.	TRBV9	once	CASSPWDRGDTEAFF	TGTGCCAGCAGCCCCTGGGACCGGGGAGACACTGAAGCTTTCTTT
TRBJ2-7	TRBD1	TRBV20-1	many	CSANRGDYEQYF	TGCAGTGCCAACAGGGGGGATTACGAGCAGTACTTC
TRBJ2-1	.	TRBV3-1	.	CASSHALAGLRHEQFF	TGTGCCAGCAGCCATGCCTTGGCGGGATTACGCCATGAGCAGTTCTTC
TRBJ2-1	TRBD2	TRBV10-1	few	CASSESLAGGSLQFF	TGCGCCAGCAGTGAGTCCTTAGCGGGAGGGAGTTTGCAGTTCTTC
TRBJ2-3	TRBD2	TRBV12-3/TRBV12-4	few	CASSLSLAGGTDTQYF	TGTGCCAGCAGTTTGTCACTAGCGGGAGGAACAGATACGCAGTATTTT
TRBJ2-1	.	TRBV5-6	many	CASSLGVSKWVYNEQFF	TGTGCCAGCAGCTTGGGTGTTTCCAAGTGGGTTTACAATGAGCAGTTCTTC
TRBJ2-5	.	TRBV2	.	CASNPGTHQETQYF	TGTGCCAGCAATCCAGGGACCCACCAAGAGACCCAGTACTTC
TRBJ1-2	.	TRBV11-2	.	CASSLDRQGYGYTF	TGTGCCAGCAGCTTAGATCGGCAGGGTTATGGCTACACCTTC
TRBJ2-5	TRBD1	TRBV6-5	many	CASSYGTGSYTQYF	TGTGCCAGCAGTTACGGGACAGGGTCGTATACCCAGTACTTC
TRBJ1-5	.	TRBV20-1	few	CSAREGHPGMGQPQHF	TGCAGTGCTAGAGAGGGACACCCAGGGATGGGTCAGCCCCAGCATTTT
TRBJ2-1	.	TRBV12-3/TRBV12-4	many	CASSYRRGGSYNEQFF	TGTGCCAGCAGTTATCGCCGGGGTGGCTCCTACAATGAGCAGTTCTTC
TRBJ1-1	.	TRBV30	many	CALNAGRGVSEAFF	TGTGCCCTAAATGCGGGGAGGGGTGTAAGTGAAGCTTTCTTT
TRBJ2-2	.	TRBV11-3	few	CASSLVTELFF	TGTGCCAGCAGCCTCGTAACGGAGCTGTTTTTT
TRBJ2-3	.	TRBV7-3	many	CASSPWDTGGDTQYF	TGTGCCAGCAGCCCCTGGGATACCGGGGGAGATACGCAGTATTTT
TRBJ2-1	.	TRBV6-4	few	CASSDSSRLSEQFF	TGTGCCAGCAGTGACTCGAGTCGACTAAGTGAGCAGTTCTTC
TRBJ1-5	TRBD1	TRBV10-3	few	CAISESGQGSNQPQHF	TGTGCCATCAGTGAGTCGGGACAGGGTTCCAATCAGCCCCAGCATTTT
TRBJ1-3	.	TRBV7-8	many	CASSPRISGNTIYF	TGTGCCAGCAGCCCTCGTATCTCTGGAAACACCATATATTTT
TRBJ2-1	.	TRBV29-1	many	CSVVYARVYNEQFF	TGCAGCGTTGTGTACGCTAGGGTCTACAATGAGCAGTTCTTC
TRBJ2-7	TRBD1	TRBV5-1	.	CASSNGQVSYEQYF	TGCGCCAGCAGCAACGGACAGGTCTCCTACGAGCAGTACTTC
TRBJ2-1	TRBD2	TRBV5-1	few	CASSMGLAGDEQFF	TGCGCCAGCAGCATGGGACTAGCGGGAGATGAGCAGTTCTTC
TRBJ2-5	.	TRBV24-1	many	CATSDPHRETQYF	TGTGCCACCAGTGATCCTCACCGGGAGACCCAGTACTTC
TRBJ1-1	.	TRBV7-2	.	CASSYSLTEAFF	TGTGCCAGCAGTTACTCATTAACCGAAGCTTTCTTT
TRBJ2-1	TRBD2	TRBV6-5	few	CASSYSLAVRNEQFF	TGTGCCAGCAGTTACAGTCTAGCGGTGAGGAATGAGCAGTTCTTC
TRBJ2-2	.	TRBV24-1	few	CATMRPNTGELFF	TGTGCCACCATGCGGCCGAACACCGGGGAGCTGTTTTTT
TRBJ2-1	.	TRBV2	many	CASSELDPSYNEQFF	TGTGCCAGCAGTGAACTAGATCCCTCCTACAATGAGCAGTTCTTC